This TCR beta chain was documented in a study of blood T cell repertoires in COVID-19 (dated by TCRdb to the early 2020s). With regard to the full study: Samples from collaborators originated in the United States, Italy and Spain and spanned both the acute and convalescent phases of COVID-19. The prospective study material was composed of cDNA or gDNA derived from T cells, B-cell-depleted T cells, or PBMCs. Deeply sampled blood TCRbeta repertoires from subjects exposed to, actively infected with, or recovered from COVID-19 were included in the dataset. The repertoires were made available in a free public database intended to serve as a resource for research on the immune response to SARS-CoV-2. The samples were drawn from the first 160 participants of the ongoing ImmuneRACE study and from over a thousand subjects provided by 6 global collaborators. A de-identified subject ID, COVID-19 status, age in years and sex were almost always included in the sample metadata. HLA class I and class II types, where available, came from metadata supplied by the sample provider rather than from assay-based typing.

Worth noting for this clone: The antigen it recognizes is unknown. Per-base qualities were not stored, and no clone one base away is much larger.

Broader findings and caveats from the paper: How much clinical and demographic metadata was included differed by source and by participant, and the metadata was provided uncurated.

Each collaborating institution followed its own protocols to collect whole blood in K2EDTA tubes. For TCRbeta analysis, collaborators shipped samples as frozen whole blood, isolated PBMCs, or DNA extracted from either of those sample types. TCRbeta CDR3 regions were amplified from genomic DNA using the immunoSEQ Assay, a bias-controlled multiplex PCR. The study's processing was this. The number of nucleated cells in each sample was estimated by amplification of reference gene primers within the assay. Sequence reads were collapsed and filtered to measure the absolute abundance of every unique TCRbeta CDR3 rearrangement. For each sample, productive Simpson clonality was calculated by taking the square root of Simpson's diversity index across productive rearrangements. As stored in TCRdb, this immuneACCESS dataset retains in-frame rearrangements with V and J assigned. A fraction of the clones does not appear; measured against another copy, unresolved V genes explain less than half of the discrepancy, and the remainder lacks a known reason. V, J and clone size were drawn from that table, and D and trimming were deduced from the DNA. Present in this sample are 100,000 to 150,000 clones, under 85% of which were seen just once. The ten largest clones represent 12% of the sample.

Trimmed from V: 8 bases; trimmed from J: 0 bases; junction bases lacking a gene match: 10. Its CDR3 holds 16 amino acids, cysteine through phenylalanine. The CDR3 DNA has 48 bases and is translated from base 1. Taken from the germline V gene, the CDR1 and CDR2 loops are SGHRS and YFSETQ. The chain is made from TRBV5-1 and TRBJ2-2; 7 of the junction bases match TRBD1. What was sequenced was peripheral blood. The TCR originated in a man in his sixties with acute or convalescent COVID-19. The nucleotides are TGCGCCAGTTCGAACAGGGGCACTACGAACACCGGGGAGCTGTTTTTT. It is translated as CASSNRGTTNTGELFF.